This TCR beta chain was sequenced during a study of blood T cell repertoires in COVID-19. The wider study: Spain, Italy and the United States supplied samples that represented acute and convalescent COVID-19. Sources were T cells, B-cell-depleted T cells, or PBMCs; the material itself was cDNA or gDNA.

The sample holds a few counts of this clone. Other nucleotide sequences from this sample produce the same CDR3. V was pared by 6 bases and J by 6 bases, with 5 bases of the junction left unmatched. The CDR3 has 13 residues. Sequencing was performed with immunoSEQ multiplex PCR; in TCRdb, only in-frame clones are kept and a portion is missing. Of almost 300,000 clones listed, around 90% are singletons. What was sequenced was peripheral blood. This TCR was sampled from a man in his 70s with acute or convalescent COVID-19. V is TRBV12-3 or TRBV12-4 and J is TRBJ1-1; TRBD1 matches at 9 bases. The CDR3 coding sequence is TGTGCCAGCAGCCGGGACAGGGTCTCTGAAGCTTTCTTT. This encodes CASSRDRVSEAFF.